Listed below are T cell receptor beta chains from one sample, sequenced in a study of T cell changes during pregnancy in multiple sclerosis. Profiling relied on immunoSEQ multiplex PCR, and the TCRdb table lists in-frame clones only, not all of them. The sample lists around 70,000 clones, around nine tenths seen once, with 1.5% to 2% in the top ten. The source was peripheral blood, collected in the first trimester of pregnancy. Every receptor here comes from a female donor in good health, enrolled as a control in a pregnancy study. The CDR3 runs from the conserved cysteine through the conserved F or W. Fields, in order: J gene, V gene, clone size, D gene, CDR3 protein, CDR3 DNA. D genes are given only for firm matches. Expanded clones get a size class; other rows say once, few or many, or leave the size out.

J: TRBJ1-1; V: TRBV28; size: -; D: TRBD1; CDR3: CASSLWGTGEMNTEAFF; DNA: TGTGCCAGCTCACTGTGGGGGACAGGGGAAATGAACACTGAAGCTTTCTTT
J: TRBJ2-7; V: TRBV2; size: -; D: -; CDR3: CATQRGYEQYF; DNA: TGTGCCACCCAACGGGGCTACGAGCAGTACTTC
J: TRBJ1-4; V: TRBV2; size: medium-sized; D: TRBD1; CDR3: CASRVRDRPNEKLFF; DNA: TGTGCCAGCAGAGTCCGGGACAGGCCGAATGAAAAACTGTTTTTT
J: TRBJ2-3; V: TRBV2; size: few; D: -; CDR3: CASSGHNTDTQYF; DNA: TGTGCCAGCAGTGGGCACAACACAGATACGCAGTATTTT
J: TRBJ2-5; V: TRBV5-1; size: -; D: -; CDR3: CASSPLRGGTQYF; DNA: TGCGCCAGCAGCCCGCTCAGAGGGGGGACCCAGTACTTC
J: TRBJ2-7; V: TRBV11-1; size: -; D: TRBD1; CDR3: CASSDRTGGYEQYF; DNA: TGTGCCAGCAGCGATAGGACAGGGGGCTACGAGCAGTACTTC
J: TRBJ1-4; V: TRBV4-1; size: once; D: -; CDR3: CASSQDRRVKLFF; DNA: TGCGCCAGCAGCCAAGATCGGAGGGTTAAACTGTTTTTT
J: TRBJ2-5; V: TRBV2; size: -; D: TRBD1; CDR3: CASSVGTGRETQYF; DNA: TGTGCCAGCAGCGTGGGGACAGGGAGGGAGACCCAGTACTTC
J: TRBJ2-7; V: TRBV6-5; size: -; D: TRBD1; CDR3: CASSAPNRGHYEQYF; DNA: TGTGCCAGCAGTGCTCCTAACAGGGGCCACTACGAGCAGTACTTC
J: TRBJ1-2; V: TRBV6-1; size: -; D: -; CDR3: CASSESPSLKQDYGYTF; DNA: TGTGCCAGCAGTGAATCCCCCTCTCTAAAGCAAGACTATGGCTACACCTTC
J: TRBJ2-7; V: TRBV27; size: -; D: TRBD1; CDR3: CASSLLRTGGGEQYF; DNA: TGTGCCAGCAGTTTGCTACGGACAGGGGGCGGCGAGCAGTACTTC
J: TRBJ1-1; V: TRBV5-4; size: -; D: -; CDR3: CASSVTGANTEAFF; DNA: TGTGCCAGCAGCGTGACAGGTGCCAACACTGAAGCTTTCTTT
J: TRBJ1-5; V: TRBV7-9; size: -; D: -; CDR3: CASSASGGGSQYSNQPQHF; DNA: TGTGCCAGCAGCGCTTCTGGGGGGGGGTCTCAATATAGCAATCAGCCCCAGCATTTT
J: TRBJ2-2; V: TRBV9; size: -; D: -; CDR3: CASSGLVDGELFF; DNA: TGTGCCAGCAGCGGACTAGTGGACGGGGAGCTGTTTTTT
J: TRBJ2-1; V: TRBV11-3; size: -; D: TRBD2; CDR3: CASSLPGGINNEQFF; DNA: TGTGCCAGCAGCTTACCGGGAGGGATCAACAATGAGCAGTTCTTC
J: TRBJ2-3; V: TRBV5-1; size: -; D: -; CDR3: CASSSQGLGADTQYF; DNA: TGCGCCAGCAGCTCGCAGGGTTTGGGTGCAGATACGCAGTATTTT
J: TRBJ1-5; V: TRBV5-8; size: -; D: TRBD1; CDR3: CASSLLYGTGSQPQHF; DNA: TGTGCCAGCAGCTTGTTGTACGGGACAGGCTCCCAGCCCCAGCATTTT
J: TRBJ1-1; V: TRBV5-6; size: -; D: -; CDR3: CASSFYPGQNTEAFF; DNA: TGTGCCAGCAGCTTCTACCCGGGACAGAACACTGAAGCTTTCTTT
J: TRBJ1-5; V: TRBV27; size: -; D: -; CDR3: CASSRGTGYQPQHF; DNA: TGTGCCAGCAGTCGGGGGACGGGATATCAGCCCCAGCATTTT
J: TRBJ2-7; V: TRBV28; size: once; D: TRBD2; CDR3: CASSLERSGRLYEQYF; DNA: TGTGCCAGCAGTTTAGAGAGAAGCGGGAGGCTCTACGAGCAGTACTTC
J: TRBJ2-7; V: TRBV6-1; size: -; D: TRBD2; CDR3: CASSEGTSGSDEQYF; DNA: TGTGCCAGCAGTGAAGGGACTAGCGGGAGCGACGAGCAGTACTTC
J: TRBJ2-7; V: TRBV4-2; size: -; D: -; CDR3: CASSSGSSPYEQYF; DNA: TGTGCCAGCAGCTCGGGGAGTTCCCCCTACGAGCAGTACTTC
J: TRBJ2-7; V: TRBV18; size: -; D: TRBD1; CDR3: CASSPPGTGVLEQYF; DNA: TGTGCCAGCTCACCACCCGGGACAGGGGTCCTCGAGCAGTACTTC
J: TRBJ2-2; V: TRBV5-4; size: -; D: TRBD2; CDR3: CASSTTSGRDTGELFF; DNA: TGTGCCAGCAGCACTACTAGCGGGAGGGATACCGGGGAGCTGTTTTTT
J: TRBJ1-4; V: TRBV7-8; size: -; D: -; CDR3: CASSLDPGLRYEKLFF; DNA: TGTGCCAGCAGCTTGGATCCGGGACTGCGATATGAAAAACTGTTTTTT
J: TRBJ2-7; V: TRBV27; size: -; D: -; CDR3: CASRRDTSYEQYF; DNA: TGTGCCAGCAGGCGCGACACATCCTACGAGCAGTACTTC
J: TRBJ2-1; V: TRBV4-1; size: -; D: TRBD1; CDR3: CASSLGTGADEQFF; DNA: TGCGCCAGCAGCCTCGGCACAGGGGCGGATGAGCAGTTCTTC
J: TRBJ2-7; V: TRBV7-9; size: -; D: -; CDR3: CASSFRETVSYEQYF; DNA: TGTGCCAGCAGCTTCCGGGAAACGGTGTCCTACGAGCAGTACTTC
J: TRBJ2-5; V: TRBV11-2; size: -; D: -; CDR3: CASSFYETQYF; DNA: TGTGCCAGCAGCTTCTACGAGACCCAGTACTTC
J: TRBJ2-2; V: TRBV10-2; size: -; D: TRBD2; CDR3: CATAGGAGVSGTGELFF; DNA: TGCGCCACCGCCGGGGGGGCGGGAGTGTCGGGCACCGGGGAGCTGTTTTTT
J: TRBJ2-7; V: TRBV27; size: -; D: -; CDR3: CASSRQTTGYSYEQYF; DNA: TGTGCCAGCAGTCGCCAAACGACAGGTTACTCCTACGAGCAGTACTTC
J: TRBJ1-2; V: TRBV4-1; size: -; D: -; CDR3: CASSQEAYGYTF; DNA: TGCGCCAGCAGCCAAGAGGCTTATGGCTACACCTTC
J: TRBJ1-1; V: TRBV6-1; size: -; D: TRBD1; CDR3: CASSEIPTGVYTEAFF; DNA: TGTGCCAGCAGTGAAATCCCGACAGGGGTATACACTGAAGCTTTCTTT
J: TRBJ2-4; V: TRBV4-1; size: -; D: TRBD2; CDR3: CASRRLAGASNIQYF; DNA: TGCGCCAGCAGGCGACTAGCGGGAGCAAGTAACATTCAGTACTTC
J: TRBJ2-1; V: TRBV2; size: once; D: TRBD2; CDR3: CASSEALRGEVAGEQFF; DNA: TGTGCCAGCAGTGAAGCGCTTCGGGGGGAGGTGGCTGGTGAGCAGTTCTTC
J: TRBJ2-5; V: TRBV5-1; size: once; D: -; CDR3: CASSLGRTAETQYF; DNA: TGCGCCAGCAGCTTGGGTCGGACAGCGGAGACCCAGTACTTC
J: TRBJ2-7; V: TRBV5-8; size: -; D: -; CDR3: CASSFTEF; DNA: TGTGCCAGCAGCTTCACAGAGTTC
J: TRBJ2-7; V: TRBV5-4; size: -; D: TRBD2; CDR3: CASSLTSGRDEQYF; DNA: TGTGCCAGCAGCTTGACCAGCGGGAGAGACGAGCAGTACTTC
J: TRBJ2-5; V: TRBV28; size: -; D: -; CDR3: CASSSTGLGEETQYF; DNA: TGTGCCAGCAGCTCAACGGGTCTCGGGGAGGAGACCCAGTACTTC
J: TRBJ2-1; V: TRBV28; size: -; D: -; CDR3: CASRGRYNEQFF; DNA: TGTGCCAGCAGAGGCAGGTACAATGAGCAGTTCTTC
J: TRBJ1-2; V: TRBV19; size: -; D: TRBD1; CDR3: CASSPTGFGGQSLF; DNA: TGTGCCAGTAGCCCGACAGGGTTTGGAGGGCAATCTCTCTTC
J: TRBJ1-3; V: TRBV10-3; size: -; D: -; CDR3: CAISEQGGLGGNTIYF; DNA: TGTGCCATCAGTGAGCAGGGAGGCCTGGGGGGAAACACCATATATTTT
J: TRBJ1-4; V: TRBV28; size: -; D: -; CDR3: CASSSRSLNEKLFF; DNA: TGTGCCAGCAGTTCGCGGAGCCTTAATGAAAAACTGTTTTTT
J: TRBJ2-7; V: TRBV6-5; size: -; D: -; CDR3: CASSYGGLTYEQYF; DNA: TGTGCCAGCAGTTACGGCGGCCTCACCTACGAGCAGTACTTC
J: TRBJ2-6; V: TRBV27; size: -; D: -; CDR3: CASSRLGAGANVLTF; DNA: TGTGCCAGCAGTCGTCTAGGGGCTGGGGCCAACGTCCTGACTTTC
J: TRBJ2-5; V: TRBV5-4; size: -; D: TRBD2; CDR3: CASSFRVAGAQETQYF; DNA: TGTGCCAGCAGCTTTAGGGTAGCGGGAGCCCAAGAGACCCAGTACTTC
J: TRBJ1-1; V: TRBV18; size: once; D: TRBD1; CDR3: CASLTGQGGTEAFF; DNA: TGTGCCAGCTTAACGGGGCAGGGGGGCACTGAAGCTTTCTTT